The present entry profiles one T cell receptor beta chain with its context. Its antigen is still unknown. No clone much larger than this one lies a single base away; base qualities are absent. TCRbeta CDR3 regions were amplified from genomic DNA using the immunoSEQ Assay, a bias-controlled multiplex PCR. The original methods were these. The number of nucleated cells in each sample was estimated by amplification of reference gene primers within the assay. Sequence reads were collapsed and filtered to measure the absolute abundance of every unique TCRbeta CDR3 rearrangement. For each sample, productive Simpson clonality was calculated by taking the square root of Simpson's diversity index across productive rearrangements. Drawn from immuneACCESS, this table holds only the in-frame rearrangements with V and J called that TCRdb kept. Clones are partly lost; checked studies trace under half to an unresolved V gene and leave the rest unexplained. V and J calls and clone size are copied from that table; D and trimming were computed from the DNA. This sample comprises roughly 220,000 clones, 80% to 90% of them detected only once. The ten largest account for roughly 3% of the sample.

The data derive from a study of blood T cell repertoires in COVID-19 (dated by TCRdb to the early 2020s). For context, the study as a whole: Samples covering the acute and convalescent phases of COVID-19 were provided by collaborators in the United States, Italy and Spain. The material from the prospective study consisted of cDNA or gDNA derived from T cells, B-cell-depleted T cells, or PBMCs. Subjects who had been exposed to COVID-19, were actively infected with it, or had recovered from it provided the deeply sampled blood TCRbeta repertoires that made up the dataset. The repertoires were made available in a free public database intended to serve as a resource for research on the immune response to SARS-CoV-2. Samples were obtained from the ongoing ImmuneRACE study (first 160 participants) and from over a thousand subjects provided by 6 global collaborators. Sample metadata almost always included a de-identified subject ID, COVID-19 status, age in years and sex. Where HLA class I and class II types were available, the types were taken from metadata supplied by the sample provider, not from assay-based typing.

Summary of the overall study and its limitations: The amount of clinical and demographic metadata varied by source and participant and was provided uncurated.

Participants in the prospective study were enrolled through a virtual design, were aged roughly 18 to 100 years, and lived in 24 United States geographic areas. In the prospective study, participants were assigned to cohorts based on the clinical history participants reported in a screening survey and a study questionnaire. In the prospective study, mobile phlebotomists collected whole blood, serum and a nasopharyngeal or oropharyngeal swab from each participant. Additional blood draws and questionnaires over an approximately two-month period could optionally be provided by prospective study participants. Prospective study blood samples were shipped either frozen or at room temperature before DNA extraction. From the germline V gene, CDR1 is SQVTM and CDR2 is ANQGSEA. From cysteine to phenylalanine, the CDR3 is 12 amino acids long. Only the CDR3 DNA is retained, 36 bases long and in frame from the first base.

The chain was built from TRBV29-1 and TRBJ1-4, with TRBD1 identical over 7 junction bases. The sequence was obtained from a woman aged 18 to 35 in a cohort exposed to, infected with or recovered from COVID-19 (not recorded which). The sequenced sample was PBMCs or T cells enriched from blood (not recorded which). The CDR3 is CRYRGTNEKLFF. The sequenced DNA is TGCAGATACAGGGGTACTAATGAAAAACTGTTTTTT.